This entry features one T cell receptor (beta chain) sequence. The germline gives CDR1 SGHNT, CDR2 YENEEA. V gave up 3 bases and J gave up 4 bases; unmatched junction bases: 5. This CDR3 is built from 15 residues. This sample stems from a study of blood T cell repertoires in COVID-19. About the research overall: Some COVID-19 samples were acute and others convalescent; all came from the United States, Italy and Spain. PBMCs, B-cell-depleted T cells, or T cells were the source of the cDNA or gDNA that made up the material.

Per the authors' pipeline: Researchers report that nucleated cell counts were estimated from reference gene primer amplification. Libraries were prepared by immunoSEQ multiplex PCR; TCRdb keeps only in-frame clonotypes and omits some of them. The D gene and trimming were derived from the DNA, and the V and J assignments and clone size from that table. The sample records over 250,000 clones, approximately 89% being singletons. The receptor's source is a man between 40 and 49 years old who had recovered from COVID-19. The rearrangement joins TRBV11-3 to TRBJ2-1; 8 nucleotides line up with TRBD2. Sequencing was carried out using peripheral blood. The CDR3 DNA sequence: TGTGCCAGCAGCTTGACGGGAGGGCCGTACAATGAGCAGTTCTTC. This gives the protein CASSLTGGPYNEQFF.